This T cell receptor beta chain emerged from a study of metastatic and nonmetastatic thyroid tumors. Notes on the study in general: Significantly higher TCR beta diversity was reportedly seen in malignant thyroid tumors than benign nodules, in blood and tumor.

Worth noting for this clone: Its specificity is unknown.

Original handling: A classifier for distant metastasis in papillary thyroid cancer was constructed using CDR3 differences observed across clinicopathological groups. TCRdb re-analyzed the PCR reads using MiXCR. The V and J calls, along with clone size, are taken from TCRdb and not from the paper's own processing. Counted here are some 55,000 clones, roughly 29% occurring once; the ten biggest clones make up 15% to 20%. Every patient was untreated before thyroid surgery. The CDR3 has 15 residues. The V end was cut by 5 bases, the J end by 0 bases, with 14 bases between. The V gene is TRBV12-3 or TRBV12-4, the J gene TRBJ2-7; tentative D call: TRBD1 (6 bases). The sample was blood. This receptor was taken from a female donor with papillary thyroid cancer or a benign thyroid nodule (not recorded which). Some clones in this sample may be carry-over from other donors' samples. The CDR3 DNA reads as TGTGCCAGCAGTCTCAGGGGCGCCTTCTCCTACGAGCAGTACTTC. It is translated as CASSLRGAFSYEQYF.